A selection of T cell receptor beta chains follows, all from one sample in a study of blood T cells in healthy people across ages. From the 5' RACE reads, TCRdb called clonotypes with MiXCR, one entry per CDR3 protein. The repertoire holds approximately 690,000 distinct CDR3 sequences, with roughly 53% as singletons. Sequencing was carried out using blood. The receptors shown here come from a man aged 55 to 70 in good health. CDR3s include the opening cysteine and the closing phenylalanine or tryptophan. D genes are given only for firm matches. Size tells how often a clone was seen (once, few, many) or the class of an expanded clone, and some rows leave it out.

V gene: TRBV7-6
D gene: -
J gene: TRBJ2-7
clone size: -
CDR3 protein: CASSFKDEQYF
CDR3 DNA: TGTGCCAGCAGCTTTAAGGATGAGCAGTACTTC

V gene: TRBV28
D gene: TRBD1
J gene: TRBJ2-7
clone size: few
CDR3 protein: CATKGPGQVISYEQYF
CDR3 DNA: TGTGCCACCAAGGGACCCGGACAGGTCATCTCCTACGAGCAGTACTTC

V gene: TRBV6-5
D gene: -
J gene: TRBJ2-5
clone size: -
CDR3 protein: CASGFRGTGVETQYF
CDR3 DNA: TGTGCCAGCGGCTTCCGGGGGACCGGGGTGGAGACCCAGTACTTC

V gene: TRBV11-2
D gene: TRBD1
J gene: TRBJ1-2
clone size: -
CDR3 protein: CASSLDPGTAGYGYTF
CDR3 DNA: TGTGCCAGCAGCTTAGACCCCGGGACAGCTGGCTATGGCTACACCTTC

V gene: TRBV29-1
D gene: -
J gene: TRBJ2-1
clone size: -
CDR3 protein: CSVARDEQFF
CDR3 DNA: TGCAGCGTTGCTCGCGATGAGCAGTTCTTC

V gene: TRBV29-1
D gene: TRBD1
J gene: TRBJ1-4
clone size: -
CDR3 protein: CSVGSGQGANEKLFF
CDR3 DNA: TGCAGCGTGGGATCCGGACAGGGGGCTAATGAAAAACTGTTTTTT

V gene: TRBV15
D gene: -
J gene: TRBJ2-5
clone size: -
CDR3 protein: CATSRDLGQETQYF
CDR3 DNA: TGTGCCACCAGCAGAGATTTAGGTCAAGAGACCCAGTACTTC

V gene: TRBV10-3
D gene: -
J gene: TRBJ2-3
clone size: -
CDR3 protein: CAISSTDTQYF
CDR3 DNA: TGTGCCATCAGTAGCACAGATACGCAGTATTTT

V gene: TRBV20-1
D gene: TRBD1
J gene: TRBJ1-6
clone size: -
CDR3 protein: CSAGGRQGVGNSPLHF
CDR3 DNA: TGCAGTGCTGGAGGCCGACAGGGTGTAGGGAATTCACCCCTCCACTTT

V gene: TRBV5-1
D gene: TRBD1
J gene: TRBJ2-1
clone size: few
CDR3 protein: CASSWGQENEQFF
CDR3 DNA: TGCGCCAGCAGCTGGGGACAGGAAAATGAGCAGTTCTTC